Listed below are T cell receptor beta chains from one sample, sequenced in a study of blood T cell repertoires in COVID-19. Sequencing used immunoSEQ multiplex PCR; TCRdb keeps in-frame clones, though not all of them. The repertoire holds some 350,000 clones, with roughly 87% as singletons. Material for sequencing was PBMCs or T cells enriched from blood (not recorded which). The receptors stem from a woman in her 30s who had recovered from COVID-19. Each CDR3 is given with its conserved first and last residue. Each record gives: clone size, J gene, V gene, D gene, CDR3 DNA, CDR3 protein. The D gene is left open where the match is weak. Where a row states a size, it is once, few, many or the class of an expanded clone; other rows omit it.

few TRBJ2-1 TRBV27 TRBD1 TGTGCCAGCAGTCCCCGTTGGGGACAGGCCTACAATGAGCAGTTCTTC CASSPRWGQAYNEQFF
- TRBJ2-1 TRBV5-1 TRBD2 TGCGCCAGCGGACTAGCGGGGGCCCGATGGGAGCAGTTCTTC CASGLAGARWEQFF
- TRBJ2-7 TRBV6-5 TRBD1 TGTGCCAGCATTCCAACAGGGGCCTCATCCTACGAGCAGTACTTC CASIPTGASSYEQYF
- TRBJ1-1 TRBV28 - TGTGCCAGCAGCCCGGGCACTGAAGCTTTCTTT CASSPGTEAFF
- TRBJ1-4 TRBV5-1 TRBD1 TGCGCCAGCAGTCCCGGACAGGGCACTAATGAAAAACTGTTTTTT CASSPGQGTNEKLFF
- TRBJ1-5 TRBV13 - TGTGCCAGCAGCTCCCTGGCTGGGCCCCAGCATTTT CASSSLAGPQHF
once TRBJ2-7 TRBV19 TRBD2 TGTGCCAGTAGTATGATACTAGCGGGGGGGAGCCGCCAATACGAGCAGTACTTC CASSMILAGGSRQYEQYF
few TRBJ2-7 TRBV10-1 TRBD2 TGCGCCAGCAGTGAGGTTACTAGGACTAGCGGGAGTTCCTACGAGCAGTACTTC CASSEVTRTSGSSYEQYF
- TRBJ2-3 TRBV5-1 - TGCGCCAGCAGCTTGGGGCAGGAGGCTCCCGCAGATACGCAGTATTTT CASSLGQEAPADTQYF
- TRBJ2-1 TRBV3-1/TRBV3-2 - TGTGCCAGCAGCCAAGATAGGGGACAAATTATAAATGAGCAGTTCTTC CASSQDRGQIINEQFF
once TRBJ2-7 TRBV10-3 TRBD1 TGTGCCATCAGTGGGCCCTGGGACAGGCAATACGAGCAGTACTTC CAISGPWDRQYEQYF
- TRBJ2-1 TRBV7-2 TRBD2 TGTGCCAGCAGCTTAACTAGCGGGGGGTCCTACAATGAGCAGTTCTTC CASSLTSGGSYNEQFF
- TRBJ1-6 TRBV21-1 - TGTGCCGCCCCACGGGTAGAGGATAATTCACCCCTCCACTTT CAAPRVEDNSPLHF
- TRBJ1-2 TRBV29-1 - TGCAGCGTACACCTCGGGGGTTTTCCCCTTTTC CSVHLGGFPLF
- TRBJ1-1 TRBV21-1 - TGTGCCAGCAGCAATGAGGGGGTCACTGAAGCTTTCTTT CASSNEGVTEAFF
- TRBJ2-5 TRBV28 - TGTGCCAGCAGTTCCACTACAGGGTTGGAGACCCAGTACTTC CASSSTTGLETQYF
- TRBJ2-1 TRBV3-1/TRBV3-2 TRBD2 TGTGCCAGCAGCCCAGGAGGAGCGGCTAGCGGGAGGTACAATGAGCAGTTCTTC CASSPGGAASGRYNEQFF
- TRBJ2-3 TRBV14 - TGTGCCAGCAGCCCGAAAACGGGGGGCCCCACAGATACGCAGTATTTT CASSPKTGGPTDTQYF
- TRBJ1-2 TRBV5-1 TRBD1 TGCGCCAGCAGCGCCGGGGACAGGCCCTATGGCTACACCTTC CASSAGDRPYGYTF
- TRBJ1-3 TRBV13 TRBD1 TGTGCCAGCAGCCTGGGACAGGTCCTACTCTCTGGAAACACCATATATTTT CASSLGQVLLSGNTIYF
- TRBJ2-1 TRBV3-1/TRBV3-2 TRBD2 TGTGCCAGCAGCCTTTACGGTAGCGGGAGTACTGAGCAGTTCTTC CASSLYGSGSTEQFF
- TRBJ2-1 TRBV27 - TGTGCCAGCAGGAAGACAGGAGAGCAGTTCTTC CASRKTGEQFF
- TRBJ1-5 TRBV6-5 - TGTGCCAGCAGCCCCGGTAGCAATCAGCCCCAGCATTTT CASSPGSNQPQHF
- TRBJ1-1 TRBV19 - TGTGCCAGTAGTATATGGGTAGGGGATGAAGCTTTCTTT CASSIWVGDEAFF
- TRBJ1-6 TRBV10-3 - TGTGCCATCAATAAGGACAGCAATAATTCACCCCTCCACTTT CAINKDSNNSPLHF
- TRBJ1-2 TRBV6-5 - TGTGCCAGCAGTTACTCGAGGTCAGCCGTTAACTATGGCTACACCTTC CASSYSRSAVNYGYTF
- TRBJ1-2 TRBV15 - TGTGCCACCAGCAGAGAACGGGGGGACTATGGCTACACCTTC CATSRERGDYGYTF
- TRBJ1-1 TRBV10-1 TRBD1 TGCGCCAGCAGTGGACCAGGACAGGTGATTAACACTGAAGCTTTCTTT CASSGPGQVINTEAFF
- TRBJ2-7 TRBV10-1 - TGCGCCAGCAGTCGTTTGGGGCCGGACGAGCAGTACTTC CASSRLGPDEQYF
- TRBJ1-1 TRBV2 - TGTGCCAGCAGTGGGGTGGATGGACAGATAATTATGAACACTGAAGCTTTCTTT CASSGVDGQIIMNTEAFF
- TRBJ2-3 TRBV12-5 - TGTGCTAGTGGTTTGGACAAGAGCACAGATACGCAGTATTTT CASGLDKSTDTQYF
- TRBJ2-1 TRBV6-4 TRBD2 TGTGCCAGCAGTGAGATGGTGGGGGAGGGCCGTGAGCAGTTCTTC CASSEMVGEGREQFF
- TRBJ2-1 TRBV4-2 TRBD1 TGTGCCAGTGAGGGGACAGAGGACCTAGGGGAGCAGTTCTTC CASEGTEDLGEQFF